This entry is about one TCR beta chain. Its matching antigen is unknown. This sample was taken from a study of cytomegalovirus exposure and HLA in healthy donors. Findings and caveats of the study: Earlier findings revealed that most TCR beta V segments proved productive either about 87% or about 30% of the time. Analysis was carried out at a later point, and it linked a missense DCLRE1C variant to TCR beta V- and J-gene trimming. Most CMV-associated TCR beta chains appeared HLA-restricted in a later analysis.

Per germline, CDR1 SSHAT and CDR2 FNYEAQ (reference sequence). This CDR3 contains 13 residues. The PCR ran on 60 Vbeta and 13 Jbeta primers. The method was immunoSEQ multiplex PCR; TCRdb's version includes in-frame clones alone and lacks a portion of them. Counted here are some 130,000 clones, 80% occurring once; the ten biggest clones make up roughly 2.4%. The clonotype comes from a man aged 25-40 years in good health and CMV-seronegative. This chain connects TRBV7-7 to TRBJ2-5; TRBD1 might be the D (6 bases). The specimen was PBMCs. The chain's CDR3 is CAAGAALGETQYF. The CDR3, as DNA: TGTGCAGCAGGGGCAGCCCTAGGGGAGACCCAGTACTTC.